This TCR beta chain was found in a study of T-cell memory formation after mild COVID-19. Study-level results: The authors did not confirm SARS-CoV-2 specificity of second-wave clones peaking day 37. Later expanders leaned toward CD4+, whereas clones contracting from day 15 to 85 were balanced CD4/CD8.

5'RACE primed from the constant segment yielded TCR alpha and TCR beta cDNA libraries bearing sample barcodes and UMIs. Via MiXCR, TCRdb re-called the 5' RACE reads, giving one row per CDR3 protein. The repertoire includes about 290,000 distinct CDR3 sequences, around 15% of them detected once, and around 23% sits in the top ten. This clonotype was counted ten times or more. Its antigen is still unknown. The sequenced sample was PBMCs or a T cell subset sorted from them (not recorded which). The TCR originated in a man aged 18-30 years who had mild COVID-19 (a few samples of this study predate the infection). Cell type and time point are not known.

The CDR3 DNA reads as TGTGCCAGCAGCTCTCCCAGGGGGTTACATACGCAGTATTTT. This gives the protein CASSSPRGLHTQYF. The J gene is TRBJ2-3, the V gene TRBV11-2; 7 nucleotides agree with TRBD1. The junction had 8 bases not matched to a gene; V was cut back by 4 bases and J by 7 bases. CDR1 and CDR2 from the germline V gene are SGHAT and FQNNGV. This CDR3 spans 14 amino acids.